This TCR beta chain was documented in a study of Graves' ophthalmopathy and Graves' hyperthyroidism. In the study overall: By definition, stable hyperthyroidism involved no ophthalmopathy within 18 months of follow-up.

The CDR3 consists of 14 residues. V shed 10 bases and J shed 0 bases, with 15 bases lying between them. Germline V gene sequence: CDR1 SNHLY, CDR2 FYNNEI. Amplification of TCR beta CDR3 regions used RNA transcripts. HTBI primers served in a first-round RT-PCR, which a second-round multiplex PCR followed. A single record per CDR3 protein comes from TCRdb applying MiXCR to the multiplex PCR reads. The sample carries 500,000 to 600,000 distinct CDR3 sequences, under 45% recorded once. Study-level findings and limits: A model of 13 signatures distinguished ophthalmopathy from stable hyperthyroidism at approximately 90% sensitivity and 81.08% specificity.

For this clonotype: Its specificity is not known.

This TCR came from an adult man with Graves' hyperthyroidism. V is TRBV2 and J is TRBJ1-1, with D perhaps matching TRBD1 (5 bases). Sequencing input: peripheral blood or thyroid tissue (not recorded which). The CDR3 region has the DNA TGTGCCAACAGGTTCGACCCTATGAACACTGAAGCTTTCTTT. Protein sequence: CANRFDPMNTEAFF.